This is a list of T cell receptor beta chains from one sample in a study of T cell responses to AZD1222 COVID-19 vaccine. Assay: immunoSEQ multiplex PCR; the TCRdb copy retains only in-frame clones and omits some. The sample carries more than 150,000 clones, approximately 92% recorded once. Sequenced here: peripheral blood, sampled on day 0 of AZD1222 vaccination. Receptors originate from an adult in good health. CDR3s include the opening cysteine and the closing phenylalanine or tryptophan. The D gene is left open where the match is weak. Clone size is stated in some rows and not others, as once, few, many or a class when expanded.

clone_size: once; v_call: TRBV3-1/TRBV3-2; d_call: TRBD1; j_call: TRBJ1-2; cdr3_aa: CASSHTGGYGYTF; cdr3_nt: TGTGCCAGCAGCCACACAGGGGGATATGGCTACACCTTC
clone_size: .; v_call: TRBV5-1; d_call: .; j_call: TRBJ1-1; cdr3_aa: CASSLEQGVTEAFF; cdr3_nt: TGCGCCAGCAGCTTGGAGCAGGGAGTCACTGAAGCTTTCTTT
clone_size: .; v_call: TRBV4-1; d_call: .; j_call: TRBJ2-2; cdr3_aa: CASSQGRRSSGEGSGELFF; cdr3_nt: TGCGCCAGCAGCCAAGGCCGACGGTCTTCCGGAGAAGGTTCCGGGGAGCTGTTTTTT
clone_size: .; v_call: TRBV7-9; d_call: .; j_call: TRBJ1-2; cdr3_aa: CASSSSGTANYGYTF; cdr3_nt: TGTGCCAGCAGCTCTTCCGGGACCGCGAACTATGGCTACACCTTC
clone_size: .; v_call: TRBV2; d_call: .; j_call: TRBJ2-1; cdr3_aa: CASSEDRNEQFF; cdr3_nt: TGTGCCAGCAGTGAAGACAGGAATGAGCAGTTCTTC
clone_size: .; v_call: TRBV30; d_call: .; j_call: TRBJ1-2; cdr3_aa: CAWSVSHSHYGYTF; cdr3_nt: TGTGCCTGGAGTGTATCGCACAGTCACTATGGCTACACCTTC
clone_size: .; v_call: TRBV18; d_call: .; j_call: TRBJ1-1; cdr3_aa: CASSSRGGTEAFF; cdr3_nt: TGTGCCAGCTCATCGAGGGGGGGCACTGAAGCTTTCTTT
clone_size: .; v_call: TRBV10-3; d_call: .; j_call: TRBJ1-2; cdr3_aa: CAIRETGLSGYTF; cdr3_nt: TGTGCCATCAGAGAAACAGGGTTAAGTGGCTACACCTTC
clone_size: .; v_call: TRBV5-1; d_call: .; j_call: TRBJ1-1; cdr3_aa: CASRGLIKNTEAFF; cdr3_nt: TGCGCCAGCAGAGGGCTAATCAAGAACACTGAAGCTTTCTTT
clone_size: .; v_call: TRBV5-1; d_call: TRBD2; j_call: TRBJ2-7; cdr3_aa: CASSPSGSRYEQYF; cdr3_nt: TGCGCCAGCAGCCCTAGCGGGAGTAGATACGAGCAGTACTTC
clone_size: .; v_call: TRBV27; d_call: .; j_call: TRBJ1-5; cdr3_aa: CASSLTGNNQPQHF; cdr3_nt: TGTGCCAGCAGTTTAACAGGAAACAATCAGCCCCAGCATTTT
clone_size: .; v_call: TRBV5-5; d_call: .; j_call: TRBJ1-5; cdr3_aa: CASSLEGRNQPQHF; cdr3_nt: TGTGCCAGCAGCTTGGAAGGGCGCAATCAGCCCCAGCATTTT
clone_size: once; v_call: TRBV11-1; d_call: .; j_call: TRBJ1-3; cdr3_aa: CASSLGSSGNTIYF; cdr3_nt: TGTGCCAGCAGCTTGGGGAGCTCTGGAAACACCATATATTTT
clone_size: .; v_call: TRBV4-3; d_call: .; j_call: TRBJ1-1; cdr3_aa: CASSQVARTPTEAFF; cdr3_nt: TGCGCCAGCAGCCAAGTTGCCCGGACCCCCACGGAAGCTTTCTTT
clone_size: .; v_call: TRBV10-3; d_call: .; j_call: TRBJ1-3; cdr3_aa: CAITPDLTGNTIYF; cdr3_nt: TGTGCCATCACCCCCGACCTCACTGGAAACACCATATATTTT
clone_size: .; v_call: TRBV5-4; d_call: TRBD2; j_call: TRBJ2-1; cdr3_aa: CASSLGVAGGTYNEQFF; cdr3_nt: TGTGCCAGCAGCTTGGGAGTAGCGGGAGGGACCTACAATGAGCAGTTCTTC
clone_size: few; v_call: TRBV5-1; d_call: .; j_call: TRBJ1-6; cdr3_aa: CASSLVVGQGRSYNSPLHF; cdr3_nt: TGCGCCAGCAGCTTGGTCGTTGGACAAGGGCGCTCCTATAATTCACCCCTCCACTTT
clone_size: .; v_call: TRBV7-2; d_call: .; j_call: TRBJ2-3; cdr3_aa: CASSLVAKDTQYF; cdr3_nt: TGTGCCAGCAGCTTAGTAGCCAAAGATACGCAGTATTTT
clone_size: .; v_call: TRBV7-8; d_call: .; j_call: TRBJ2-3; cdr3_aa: CASSLVGGARTDTQYF; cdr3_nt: TGTGCCAGCAGCTTAGTCGGAGGGGCCCGCACAGATACGCAGTATTTT
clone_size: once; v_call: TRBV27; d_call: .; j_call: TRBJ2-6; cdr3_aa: CASTAGRQYKNSGANVLTF; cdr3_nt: TGTGCCAGCACCGCGGGGAGGCAGTATAAGAACTCTGGGGCCAACGTCCTGACTTTC
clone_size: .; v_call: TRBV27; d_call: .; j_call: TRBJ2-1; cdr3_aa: CASSWGLVFEQFF; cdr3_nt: TGTGCCAGCAGTTGGGGGCTAGTTTTCGAGCAGTTCTTC
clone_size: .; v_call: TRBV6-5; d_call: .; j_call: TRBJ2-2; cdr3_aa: CASKTGSRVSGELFF; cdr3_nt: TGTGCCAGCAAAACAGGCTCCAGGGTATCCGGGGAGCTGTTTTTT
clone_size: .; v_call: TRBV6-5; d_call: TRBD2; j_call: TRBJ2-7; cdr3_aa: CASSPTSGSSYEQYF; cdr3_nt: TGTGCCAGCAGCCCCACTAGCGGGAGTTCGTACGAGCAGTACTTC
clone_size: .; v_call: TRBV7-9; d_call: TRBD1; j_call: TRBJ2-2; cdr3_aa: CASSFRDRVSGELFF; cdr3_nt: TGTGCCAGCAGCTTCCGGGACAGGGTATCCGGGGAGCTGTTTTTT
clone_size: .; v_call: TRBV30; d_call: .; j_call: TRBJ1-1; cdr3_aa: CAWSVPGGAEAFF; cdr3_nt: TGTGCCTGGAGTGTACCGGGAGGGGCTGAAGCTTTCTTT
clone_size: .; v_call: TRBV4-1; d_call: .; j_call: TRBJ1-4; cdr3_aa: CASSHRTETSEKLFF; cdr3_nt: TGCGCCAGCAGTCATCGGACAGAAACGAGTGAAAAACTGTTTTTT
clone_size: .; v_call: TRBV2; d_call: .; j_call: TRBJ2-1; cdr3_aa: CASAVYRGAYNEQFF; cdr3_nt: TGTGCCTCAGCAGTCTACCGCGGCGCCTACAATGAGCAGTTCTTC
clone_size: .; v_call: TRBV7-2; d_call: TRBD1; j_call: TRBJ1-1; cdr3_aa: CASSAQGGGTGNTEAFF; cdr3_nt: TGTGCCAGCAGCGCTCAGGGAGGAGGGACAGGGAACACTGAAGCTTTCTTT
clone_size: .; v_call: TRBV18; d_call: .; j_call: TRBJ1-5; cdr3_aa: CASSLAGQVDNQPQHF; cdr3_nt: TGTGCCAGCTCACTAGCTGGGCAGGTGGACAATCAGCCCCAGCATTTT
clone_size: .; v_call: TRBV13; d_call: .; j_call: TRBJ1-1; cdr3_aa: CASSFLGTEAFF; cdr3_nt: TGTGCCAGCAGCTTTCTGGGCACTGAAGCTTTCTTT
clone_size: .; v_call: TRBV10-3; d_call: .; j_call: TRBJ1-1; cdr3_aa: CATWTDLNTEAFF; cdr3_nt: TGTGCCACTTGGACAGATCTTAACACTGAAGCTTTCTTT
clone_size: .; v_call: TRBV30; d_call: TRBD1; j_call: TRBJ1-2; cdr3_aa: CAWGTGATYGYTF; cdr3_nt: TGTGCCTGGGGGACAGGGGCAACCTATGGCTACACCTTC
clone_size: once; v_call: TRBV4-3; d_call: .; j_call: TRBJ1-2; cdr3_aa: CASSQEGPVGYTF; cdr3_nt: TGCGCCAGCAGCCAAGAAGGGCCCGTTGGCTACACCTTC
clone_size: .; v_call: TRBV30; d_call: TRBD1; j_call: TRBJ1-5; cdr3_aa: CAWSTTGAHQPQHF; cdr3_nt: TGTGCCTGGAGTACGACAGGGGCGCATCAGCCCCAGCATTTT
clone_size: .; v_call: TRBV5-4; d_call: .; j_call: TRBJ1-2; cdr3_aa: CASSLSGFNGYTF; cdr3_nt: TGTGCCAGCAGCTTGTCAGGCTTTAATGGCTACACCTTC
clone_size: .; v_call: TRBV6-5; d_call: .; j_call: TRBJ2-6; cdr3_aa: CASSSAGANVLTF; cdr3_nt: TGTGCCAGCAGTTCTGCGGGGGCCAACGTCCTGACTTTC
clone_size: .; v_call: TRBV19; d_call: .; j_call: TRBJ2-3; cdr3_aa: CASSIDLLTSTDTQYF; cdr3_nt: TGTGCCAGTAGTATAGATCTTCTGACGAGCACAGATACGCAGTATTTT
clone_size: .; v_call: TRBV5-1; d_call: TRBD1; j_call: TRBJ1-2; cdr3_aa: CASSKATGTGYGYTF; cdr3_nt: TGCGCCAGCAGCAAAGCCACCGGGACAGGGTATGGCTACACCTTC
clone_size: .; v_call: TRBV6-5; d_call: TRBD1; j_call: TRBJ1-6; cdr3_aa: CASSPQGENSPLHF; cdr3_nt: TGTGCCAGCAGCCCACAGGGGGAGAATTCACCCCTCCACTTT
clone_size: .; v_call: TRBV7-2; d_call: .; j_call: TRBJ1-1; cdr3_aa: CASSTDSPWGTEAFF; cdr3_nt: TGTGCCAGCAGCACCGACAGCCCGTGGGGGACTGAAGCTTTCTTT
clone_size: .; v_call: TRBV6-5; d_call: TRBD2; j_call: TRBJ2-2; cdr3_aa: CASSYSSGRAGGELFF; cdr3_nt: TGTGCCAGCAGTTATTCAAGCGGGAGGGCTGGCGGGGAGCTGTTTTTT
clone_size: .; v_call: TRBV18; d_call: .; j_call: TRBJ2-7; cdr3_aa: CASSPGPREQYF; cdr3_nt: TGTGCCAGCTCACCAGGTCCCCGCGAGCAGTACTTC
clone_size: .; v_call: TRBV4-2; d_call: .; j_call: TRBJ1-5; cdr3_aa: CASSQDGEFSNQPQHF; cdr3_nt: TGTGCCAGCAGCCAAGATGGGGAGTTTAGCAATCAGCCCCAGCATTTT
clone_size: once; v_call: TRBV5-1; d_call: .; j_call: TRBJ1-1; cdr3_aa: CASSPTHDRLNTEAFF; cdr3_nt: TGCGCCAGCAGCCCCACGCACGACCGCCTGAACACTGAAGCTTTCTTT
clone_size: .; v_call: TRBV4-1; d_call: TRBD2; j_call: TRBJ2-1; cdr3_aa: CASSQGEGGAYNEQFF; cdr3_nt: TGCGCCAGCAGCCAAGGGGAGGGAGGGGCCTACAATGAGCAGTTCTTC
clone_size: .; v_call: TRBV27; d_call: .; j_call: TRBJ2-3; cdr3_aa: CASSLGGDTQYF; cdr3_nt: TGTGCCAGCAGTTTAGGGGGGGATACGCAGTATTTT
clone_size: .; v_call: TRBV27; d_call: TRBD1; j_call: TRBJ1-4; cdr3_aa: CASSLGQRDEKLFF; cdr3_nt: TGTGCCAGCAGCCTGGGACAGAGAGATGAAAAACTGTTTTTT
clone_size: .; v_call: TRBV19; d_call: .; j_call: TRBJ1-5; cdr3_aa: CASSISWGAGQPQHF; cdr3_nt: TGTGCCAGTAGTATAAGCTGGGGCGCAGGTCAGCCCCAGCATTTT
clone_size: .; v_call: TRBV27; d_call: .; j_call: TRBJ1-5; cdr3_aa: CASSSVNQPQHF; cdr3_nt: TGTGCCAGCAGTTCGGTGAATCAGCCCCAGCATTTT
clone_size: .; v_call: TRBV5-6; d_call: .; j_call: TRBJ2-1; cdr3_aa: CASSSDPRQQWDEQFF; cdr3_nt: TGTGCCAGCAGCTCAGACCCCCGACAGCAATGGGATGAGCAGTTCTTC
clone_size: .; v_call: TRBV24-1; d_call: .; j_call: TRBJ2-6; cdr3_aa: CATSPRANVLTF; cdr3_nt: TGTGCCACCAGTCCCCGGGCCAACGTCCTGACTTTC
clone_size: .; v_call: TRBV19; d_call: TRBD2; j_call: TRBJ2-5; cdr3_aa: CASSTPGLAGQETQYF; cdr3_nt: TGTGCCAGTAGCACCCCGGGACTAGCGGGACAAGAGACCCAGTACTTC
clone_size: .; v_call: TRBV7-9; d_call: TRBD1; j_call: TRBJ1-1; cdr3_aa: CASSPQTGTMNTEAFF; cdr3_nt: TGTGCCAGCAGCCCGCAGACAGGGACCATGAACACTGAAGCTTTCTTT
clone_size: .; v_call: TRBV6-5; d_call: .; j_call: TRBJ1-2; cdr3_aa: CASSSAQGNPYGYTF; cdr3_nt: TGTGCCAGCTCTTCAGCCCAGGGGAATCCCTATGGCTACACCTTC
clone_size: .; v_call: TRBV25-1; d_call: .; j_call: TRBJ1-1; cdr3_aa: CASSESPGQAFF; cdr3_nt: TGTGCCAGCAGTGAATCTCCCGGACAAGCTTTCTTT
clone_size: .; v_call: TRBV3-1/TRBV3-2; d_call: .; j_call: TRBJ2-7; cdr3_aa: CASSQGSSYEQYF; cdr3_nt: TGTGCCAGCAGCCAAGGGTCCTCCTACGAGCAGTACTTC
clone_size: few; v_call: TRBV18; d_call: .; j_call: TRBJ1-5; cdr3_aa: CASSPAGNQPQHF; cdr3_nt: TGTGCCAGCTCACCAGCGGGTAATCAGCCCCAGCATTTT
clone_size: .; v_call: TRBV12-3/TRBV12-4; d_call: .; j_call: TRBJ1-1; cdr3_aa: CASTGFSEAFF; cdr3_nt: TGTGCCAGTACAGGGTTCTCTGAAGCTTTCTTT